The rows below give T cell receptor beta chains drawn from one sample of a study of regulatory T cells in long-lasting Graves disease. MiXCR, applied by TCRdb to the multiplex PCR reads, yields one record per CDR3 protein. The sample shows 300,000 to 450,000 distinct CDR3 sequences, roughly a sixth of them seen only once. This specimen consisted of peripheral blood mononuclear cells (PBMCs), obtained at new diagnosis, from a patient treated with antithyroid drugs. The source of these receptors is a female donor with Graves disease. The CDR3 runs from the conserved cysteine through the conserved F or W. The order of the fields is J gene, clone size, V gene, CDR3 protein. Size is omitted from some rows. Given values are once, few, many or a class for expanded clones.

TRBJ2-7 | many | TRBV28 | CASIARDGAYEQYF
TRBJ1-4 | many | TRBV2 | CASLRGGIDEKLFF
TRBJ2-7 | many | TRBV27 | CASSGDRAEQYF
TRBJ2-1 | many | TRBV2 | CASSEAGVKRFF
TRBJ2-4 | NA | TRBV12-3/TRBV12-4 | CASSRDRGLGIQYF
TRBJ2-6 | many | TRBV7-3 | CASSQETGGANVLTF
TRBJ1-4 | NA | TRBV6-1 | CASTRTGINEKLFF
TRBJ2-1 | few | TRBV27 | CASSRGGWNEQFF
TRBJ2-1 | NA | TRBV19 | CASSMGQGLAEPSYNEQFF
TRBJ2-1 | NA | TRBV30 | CAWSVGQGNNEQFF
TRBJ1-1 | many | TRBV5-6 | CASSTRTGSSEAFF
TRBJ2-5 | many | TRBV28 | CASSRMYQETQYF
TRBJ1-1 | many | TRBV7-3 | CASSVDYRTEAFF
TRBJ1-1 | many | TRBV7-9 | CASSHKPGNRPMNTEAFF
TRBJ2-1 | many | TRBV12-3/TRBV12-4 | CASSSGNEQFF
TRBJ1-1 | many | TRBV6-5 | CASSYLDSRTEAFF
TRBJ1-1 | many | TRBV29-1 | CSVGSPTHRAEAFF
TRBJ1-2 | few | TRBV4-1 | CASSLSGTGSRRYTF
TRBJ2-7 | many | TRBV12-3/TRBV12-4 | CASSFRGREQYF
TRBJ2-2 | many | TRBV10-1 | CASSEKGVATGELFF
TRBJ1-1 | NA | TRBV29-1 | CSVAGNEAFF
TRBJ2-7 | many | TRBV20-1 | CSAAGLRVYEQYF
TRBJ1-5 | NA | TRBV28 | CASSLVFGGSSNQPQHF
TRBJ1-2 | many | TRBV4-1 | CASSQDPGGTGGDYGYTF
TRBJ2-6 | few | TRBV7-2 | CASSRFLGANVLTF
TRBJ2-7 | NA | TRBV10-2 | CASSLDRGPTYEQYF
TRBJ1-5 | many | TRBV12-3/TRBV12-4 | CASSRTGDQPQHF
TRBJ1-6 | many | TRBV27 | CASRPASGSNSPLHF
TRBJ2-7 | many | TRBV5-1 | CASSLDSRDSGYEQYF
TRBJ1-3 | NA | TRBV12-5 | CASGLGSPISGNTIYF
TRBJ1-5 | NA | TRBV11-1 | CASSQDYAPGDQPQHF
TRBJ2-7 | many | TRBV11-2 | CASSPLMGAASYEQYF
TRBJ1-2 | many | TRBV6-1 | CASRAEQGAGYGYTF
TRBJ1-5 | few | TRBV5-1 | CASSLQGAGQPQHF
TRBJ2-4 | NA | TRBV3-1 | CASSLQTLAKNIQYF
TRBJ2-3 | once | TRBV7-2 | CASSREGDTQYF
TRBJ2-5 | NA | TRBV4-2 | CASSQGGGRPQGQETQYF
TRBJ1-5 | many | TRBV5-1 | CASSLAKNTPSNQPQHF
TRBJ2-7 | many | TRBV29-1 | CSVGDRGEQYF
TRBJ2-1 | many | TRBV24-1 | CATSDPGSGGNEQFF
TRBJ2-3 | many | TRBV5-1 | CASSLTGGPEDTQYF
TRBJ2-2 | many | TRBV2 | CASPSDPGDTGELFF
TRBJ1-2 | many | TRBV10-3 | CAISDGQGAGYGYTF
TRBJ2-1 | many | TRBV3-1 | CASSQGTEQFF